This T cell receptor beta chain was found in a study of OX40 agonist ivuxolimab in advanced cancers. Germline V gene sequence: CDR1 DFQATT, CDR2 SNEGSKA (reference sequence). Trimming took 0 bases from V and 5 from J, leaving 1 base between them. The CDR3 length is 11 residues. The assay was immunoSEQ multiplex PCR, and TCRdb's table has in-frame clones only and misses some. The sample lists 70,000 to 90,000 clones; 89% were seen once. The receptor was derived from an adult with an advanced solid tumor such as melanoma, head and neck, liver or kidney cancer. The chain employs TRBV20-1 and TRBJ1-4; no clear D. The sample consisted of CD4+ or CD8+ T cells sorted from blood, taken in a trial of the OX40 agonist ivuxolimab. CDR3 region: CSARENEKLFF. The CDR3, as DNA: TGCAGTGCTAGAGAGAATGAAAAACTGTTTTTT.